Listed below are T cell receptor beta chains from one sample, sequenced in a study of blood T cell repertoires in COVID-19. Assay: immunoSEQ multiplex PCR; the TCRdb copy retains only in-frame clones and omits some. The table includes around 190,000 clones, roughly 82% detected once. The sample consisted of peripheral blood. The source of these receptors is a woman aged 60 to 75 with COVID-19, enrolled during active disease. Each CDR3 is given with its conserved first and last residue. Fields, in order: CDR3 protein, CDR3 DNA, J gene, V gene, D gene, clone size. A D gene is named only where the DNA matches it firmly. The size field is filled for only some rows; it gives once, few, many or a size class.

CASSPVFGEGTQYF,-,TRBJ2-3,TRBV5-1,-,-
CASSEGAGRARNEQFF,TGTGCCAGCAGTGAGGGTGCGGGGAGGGCCCGCAATGAGCAGTTCTTC,TRBJ2-1,TRBV6-1,TRBD2,-
CASSLPSGRDYGGELFF,TGTGCCAGCAGTTTACCTTCTGGGCGGGATTATGGCGGGGAGCTGTTTTTT,TRBJ2-2,TRBV28,-,-
CAWSVQLSYEQYF,TGTGCCTGGAGTGTACAGCTTAGTTACGAGCAGTACTTC,TRBJ2-7,TRBV30,-,-
CAVRKGVTGNTIYF,TGTGCCGTCCGTAAGGGGGTTACTGGAAACACCATATATTTT,TRBJ1-3,TRBV28,-,few
CAWSSGSGVTEAFF,TGTGCCTGGAGTAGTGGTTCGGGGGTCACTGAAGCTTTCTTT,TRBJ1-1,TRBV30,-,-
CASSTLGQHRGLIEKLFF,TGTGCCAGTAGTACCCTCGGACAACACAGGGGGCTCATCGAAAAACTGTTTTTT,TRBJ1-4,TRBV19,TRBD1,few
CASSEWRGNTGELFF,TGTGCCAGCAGTGAATGGAGGGGGAACACCGGGGAGCTGTTTTTT,TRBJ2-2,TRBV2,-,-
CASSELGETQYF,TGTGCCAGCAGTGAACTCGGAGAGACCCAGTACTTC,TRBJ2-5,TRBV2,-,-
CASSWAGIRKQPQHF,TGTGCCAGCAGTTGGGCAGGGATCCGAAAACAGCCCCAGCATTTT,TRBJ1-5,TRBV28,-,-
CASSDRGTNEKLFF,TGTGCCAGCAGTGACAGGGGAACTAATGAAAAACTGTTTTTT,TRBJ1-4,TRBV6-6,TRBD1,-
CSVESPDRGKEQYF,TGCAGCGTTGAAAGCCCTGACAGGGGAAAGGAGCAGTACTTC,TRBJ2-7,TRBV29-1,TRBD1,few
CSVTSGGNNEQFF,TGCAGCGTCACTAGCGGGGGAAACAATGAGCAGTTCTTC,TRBJ2-1,TRBV29-1,TRBD2,-
CASSQGQGIGGYTF,TGTGCCAGCAGCCAAGGACAGGGGATTGGTGGCTACACCTTC,TRBJ1-2,TRBV3-1/TRBV3-2,TRBD1,-
CASSLFPRAESGELFF,TGTGCCAGCAGCTTATTTCCGAGGGCTGAATCCGGGGAGCTGTTTTTT,TRBJ2-2,TRBV7-3,-,-
CASSVAVAPNTGELFF,TGTGCCAGCAGCGTAGCGGTTGCGCCGAACACCGGGGAGCTGTTTTTT,TRBJ2-2,TRBV9,-,-
CATSRDMSLAGELFF,TGTGCCACCAGCAGAGATATGAGCTTGGCCGGGGAGCTGTTTTTT,TRBJ2-2,TRBV15,-,once
CASSPPLGVGPGADTQYF,TGTGCCAGCAGCCCTCCCCTGGGGGTGGGCCCAGGGGCAGATACGCAGTATTTT,TRBJ2-3,TRBV9,-,-
CAISEGTAGQPQHF,TGTGCCATCAGTGAAGGGACAGCAGGTCAGCCCCAGCATTTT,TRBJ1-5,TRBV10-3,TRBD1,many
CASSQGSGTGGEKLFF,TGCGCCAGCAGCCAGGGATCAGGGACAGGGGGGGAAAAACTGTTTTTT,TRBJ1-4,TRBV5-1,TRBD1,-
CASSRQGSNTGELFF,TGTGCCAGCAGCCGACAGGGGTCAAACACCGGGGAGCTGTTTTTT,TRBJ2-2,TRBV5-6,TRBD1,-
CASSWGTGKVNEKLFF,TGTGCCAGCAGCTGGGGGACAGGGAAAGTTAATGAAAAACTGTTTTTT,TRBJ1-4,TRBV11-2,TRBD1,-